The source of this T cell receptor beta chain is a study of blood T cell repertoires in COVID-19. Authors' processing steps: Amplification of reference gene primers was used by the study to estimate nucleated cell counts. The table came from immunoSEQ multiplex PCR; TCRdb's copy has only in-frame clones and leaves some out. V, J and clone size were drawn from that table, and D and trimming were deduced from the DNA. The repertoire holds approximately 290,000 clones, with approximately 85% as singletons. Each participant's cohort was designated according to participant-reported clinical history. V was clipped by 5 bases and J by 8 bases; unmatched bases: 8. The CDR3 has 13 residues.

The receptor was isolated from a woman younger than 45 who had recovered from COVID-19. This chain joins TRBV12-3 or TRBV12-4 and TRBJ1-1, with 7 nucleotides matching TRBD1. The specimen was PBMCs or T cells enriched from blood (not recorded which). DNA of the CDR3: TGTGCCAGCAGTCCACTACGACAGGGAGAAGCTTTCTTT. Translated, it gives CASSPLRQGEAFF.